The source of this T cell receptor (beta chain) is a study of CXCR3-negative and CXCR3-positive naive CD8 T cells. In the study overall: Every library held about 1.5 +/- 0.3 million TRB reads, and the total came to around 150 million. Overall study findings and caveats: Similarly elevated diversity marked both naive subsets, with memory CD8+ cells showing far lower diversity. Naive subsets did not differ in surface CD5, and the authors estimated TCR strength using properties of the TRB CDR3.

Remarks on this clonotype: As yet, its antigen is unknown.

The CDR3 length is 12 residues. Germline lookup yields CDR1 MNHEY and CDR2 SMNVEV (reference sequence). With UMI labels, 5' RACE was used to prepare the TRB cDNA libraries. TCRdb re-called the 5' RACE reads and shows each CDR3 protein once, DNA omitted. Its table lists 20,000 to 25,000 distinct CDR3 sequences. The chain couples TRBV27 to TRBJ2-1; the TCRdb call, TRBD2, lacks DNA for checking. This TCR was recovered from a human donor in good health. Some clones in this sample may be carry-over from other donors' samples. What was sequenced was memory CD8+ T cells from blood. The CDR3 protein is CASSLGLGEQFF.